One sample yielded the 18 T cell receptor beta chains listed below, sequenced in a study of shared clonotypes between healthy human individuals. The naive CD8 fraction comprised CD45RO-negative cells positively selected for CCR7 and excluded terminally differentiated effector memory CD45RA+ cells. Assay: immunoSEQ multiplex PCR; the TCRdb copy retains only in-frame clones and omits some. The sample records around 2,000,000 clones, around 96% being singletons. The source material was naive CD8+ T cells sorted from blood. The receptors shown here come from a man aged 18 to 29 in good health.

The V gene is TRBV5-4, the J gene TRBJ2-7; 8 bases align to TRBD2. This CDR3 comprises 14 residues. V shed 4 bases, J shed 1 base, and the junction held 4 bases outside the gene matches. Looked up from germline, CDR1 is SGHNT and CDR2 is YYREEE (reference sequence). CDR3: CASSEGLDSYEQYF. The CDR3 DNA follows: TGTGCCAGCAGCGAGGGACTAGATTCCTACGAGCAGTACTTC.

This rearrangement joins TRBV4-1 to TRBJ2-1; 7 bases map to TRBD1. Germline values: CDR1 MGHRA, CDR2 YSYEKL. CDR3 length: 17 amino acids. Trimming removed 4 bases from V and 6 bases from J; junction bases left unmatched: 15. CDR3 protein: CASSPLLDRVLGNEQFF. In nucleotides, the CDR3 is TGCGCCAGCAGCCCCCTGCTTGACAGGGTTCTAGGCAATGAGCAGTTCTTC.

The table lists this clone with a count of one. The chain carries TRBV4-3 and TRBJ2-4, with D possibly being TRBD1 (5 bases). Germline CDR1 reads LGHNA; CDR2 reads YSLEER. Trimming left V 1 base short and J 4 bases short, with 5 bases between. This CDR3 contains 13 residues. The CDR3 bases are TGCGCCAGCAGCCAAGCAGGGAAAAACATTCAGTACTTC. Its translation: CASSQAGKNIQYF.

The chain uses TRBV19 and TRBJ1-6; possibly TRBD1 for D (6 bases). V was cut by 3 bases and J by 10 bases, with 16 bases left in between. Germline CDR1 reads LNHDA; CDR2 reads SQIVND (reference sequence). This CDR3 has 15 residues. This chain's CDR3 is CASSISLGGRSPLHF. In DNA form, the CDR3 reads TGTGCCAGTAGTATTAGTCTAGGGGGTAGATCACCCCTCCACTTT.

The chain's CDR3 is CASSNTAEAGANVLTF. The CDR3 coding sequence is TGTGCCAGCAGTAATACTGCAGAAGCTGGGGCCAACGTCCTGACTTTC. V is TRBV28 and J is TRBJ2-6, with no clear D. In germline, CDR1 is MDHEN, CDR2 SYDVKM. Between the trimmed V and J ends, which lost 5 bases and 2 bases, there was a span of 13 bases. The CDR3 is 16 residues long.

The DNA for the CDR3 is TGTGCCAGCAGTACCCCGTCAGGGAACTATGGCTACACCTTC. Translating it yields CASSTPSGNYGYTF. The V call is TRBV6-1, the J call TRBJ1-2, with D maybe TRBD1 (5 bases). Germline CDR1 and CDR2: MNHNS and SASEGT. The CDR3 is 14 residues long. V lost 5 bases and J lost 2, with 12 bases in between.

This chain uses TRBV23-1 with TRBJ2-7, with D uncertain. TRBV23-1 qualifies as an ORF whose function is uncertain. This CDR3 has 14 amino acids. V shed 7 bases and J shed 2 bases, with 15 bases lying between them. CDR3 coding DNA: TGCGCCAGCAATAGGATCCCCGCAGCCTACGAGCAGTACTTC. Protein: CASNRIPAAYEQYF.

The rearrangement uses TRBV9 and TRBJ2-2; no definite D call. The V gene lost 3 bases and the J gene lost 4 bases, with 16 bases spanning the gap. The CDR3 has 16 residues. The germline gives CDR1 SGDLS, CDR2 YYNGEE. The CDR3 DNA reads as TGTGCCAGCAGCGGCGAGACTGAGGATTTCACCGGGGAGCTGTTTTTT. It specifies CASSGETEDFTGELFF.

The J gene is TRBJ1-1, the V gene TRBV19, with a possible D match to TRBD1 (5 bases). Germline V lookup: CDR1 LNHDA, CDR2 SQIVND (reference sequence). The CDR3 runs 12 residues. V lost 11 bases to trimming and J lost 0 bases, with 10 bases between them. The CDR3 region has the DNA TGTGCCGTCGGGGCTATGAACACTGAAGCTTTCTTT. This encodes CAVGAMNTEAFF.

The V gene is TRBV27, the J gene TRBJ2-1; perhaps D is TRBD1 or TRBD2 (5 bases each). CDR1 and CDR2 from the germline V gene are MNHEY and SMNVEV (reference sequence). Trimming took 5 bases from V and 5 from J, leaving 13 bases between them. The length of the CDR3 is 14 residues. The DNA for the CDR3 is TGTGCCAGCAGTCAACCGGGACCCCACAATGAGCAGTTCTTC. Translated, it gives CASSQPGPHNEQFF.

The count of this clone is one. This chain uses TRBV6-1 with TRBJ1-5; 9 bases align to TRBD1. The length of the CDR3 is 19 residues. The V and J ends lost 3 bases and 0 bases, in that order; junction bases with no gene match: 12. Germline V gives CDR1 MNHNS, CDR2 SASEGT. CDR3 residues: CASSDGGQGFPYSNQPQHF. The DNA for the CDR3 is TGTGCCAGCAGTGATGGGGGACAGGGATTTCCCTATAGCAATCAGCCCCAGCATTTT.

This CDR3 is CASSSGLAGAPFRTDTQYF. The CDR3 coding sequence is TGTGCCAGCAGCTCGGGGCTAGCGGGGGCCCCTTTCCGCACAGATACGCAGTATTTT. The chain carries TRBV13 and TRBJ2-3, with 10 bases that match TRBD2. There are 19 residues in the CDR3. V lost 4 bases to trimming and J lost 1 base; unmatched junction nucleotides: 14. The V gene's germline CDR1 is PRHDT and CDR2 FYEKMQ (reference sequence).

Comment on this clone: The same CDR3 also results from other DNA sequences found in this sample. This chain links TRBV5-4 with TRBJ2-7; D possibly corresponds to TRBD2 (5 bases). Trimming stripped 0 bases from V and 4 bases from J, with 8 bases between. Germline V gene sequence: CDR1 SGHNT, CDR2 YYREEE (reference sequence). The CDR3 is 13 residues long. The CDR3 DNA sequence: TGTGCCAGCAGCTTGGCTGGGAGTTACGAGCAGTACTTC. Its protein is CASSLAGSYEQYF.

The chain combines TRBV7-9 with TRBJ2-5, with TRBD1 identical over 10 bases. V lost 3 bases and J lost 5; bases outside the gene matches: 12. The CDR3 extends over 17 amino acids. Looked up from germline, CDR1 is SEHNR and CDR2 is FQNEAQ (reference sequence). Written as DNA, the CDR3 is TGTGCCAGCAGCTTGGCGACAGGGGGCGTTGGATGGGAGACCCAGTACTTC. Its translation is CASSLATGGVGWETQYF.

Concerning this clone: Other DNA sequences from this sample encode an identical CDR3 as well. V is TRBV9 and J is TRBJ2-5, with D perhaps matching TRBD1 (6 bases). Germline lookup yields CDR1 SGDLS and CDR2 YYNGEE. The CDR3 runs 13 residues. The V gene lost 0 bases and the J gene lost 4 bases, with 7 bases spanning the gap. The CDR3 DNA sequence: TGTGCCAGCAGCGTAGGAGGGGGAGAGACCCAGTACTTC. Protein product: CASSVGGGETQYF. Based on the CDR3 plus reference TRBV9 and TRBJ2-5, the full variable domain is DSGVTQTPKHLITATGQRVTLRCSPRSGDLSVYWYQQSLDQGLQFLIQYYNGEERAKGNILERFSAQQFPDLHSELNLSSLELGDSALYFCASSVGGGETQYFGPGTRLLVL.

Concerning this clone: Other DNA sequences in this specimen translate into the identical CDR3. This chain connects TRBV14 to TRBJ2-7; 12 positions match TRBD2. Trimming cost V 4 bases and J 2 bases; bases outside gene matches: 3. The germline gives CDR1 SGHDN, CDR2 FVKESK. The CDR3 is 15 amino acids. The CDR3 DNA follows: TGTGCCAGCAGCCTGCTAGCGGGGGGGCCCTACGAGCAGTACTTC. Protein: CASSLLAGGPYEQYF. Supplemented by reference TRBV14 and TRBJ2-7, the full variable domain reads EAGVTQFPSHSVIEKGQTVTLRCDPISGHDNLYWYRRVMGKEIKFLLHFVKESKQDESGMPNNRFLAERTGGTYSTLKVQPAELEDSGVYFCASSLLAGGPYEQYFGPGTRLTVT.

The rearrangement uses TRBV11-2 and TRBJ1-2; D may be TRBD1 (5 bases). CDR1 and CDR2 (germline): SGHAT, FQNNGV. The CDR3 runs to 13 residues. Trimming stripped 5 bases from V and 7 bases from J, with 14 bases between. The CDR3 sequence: CASSLITGGGYTF. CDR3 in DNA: TGTGCCAGCAGCCTAATAACCGGGGGTGGCTACACCTTC.

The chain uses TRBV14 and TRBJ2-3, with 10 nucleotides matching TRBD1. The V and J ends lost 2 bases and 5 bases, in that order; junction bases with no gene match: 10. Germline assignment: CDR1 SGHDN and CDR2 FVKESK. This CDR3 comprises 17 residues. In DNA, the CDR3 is TGTGCCAGCAGCCAACACCTCCCGGGACAGGGGATAGATACGCAGTATTTT. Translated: CASSQHLPGQGIDTQYF.